These 27 T cell receptor beta chains came from one sample sequenced in a study of shared clonotypes between healthy human individuals. Some clones are missing from TCRdb's copy, which holds only in-frame ones; the method was immunoSEQ multiplex PCR. The table lists 2,500,000 or so clones, approximately 94% of them singletons. Sequencing was performed on naive CD4+ T cells sorted from blood. Subset indicated: CD45RA+ positively selected. Receptor source: a man aged 18-30 years in good health.

The chain employs TRBV18 and TRBJ2-2; 7 positions match TRBD1. The CDR3 is made up of 16 amino acids. V shed 0 bases and J 4 bases; nucleotides not matched to a gene: 5. Looked up from germline, CDR1 is KGHSH and CDR2 is LQKENI. CDR3 protein: CASSPPSSGGTGELFF. The CDR3 nucleotides are TGTGCCAGCTCACCACCGTCGTCAGGGGGCACCGGGGAGCTGTTTTTT.

J is TRBJ1-6 and V is TRBV4-1; no clear D. This CDR3 is built from 17 residues. In germline, CDR1 is MGHRA, CDR2 YSYEKL. With 0 bases removed from V and 0 bases from J, the gap between germline ends came to 9 bases. CDR3 DNA: TGCGCCAGCAGCCAAGAGCCCAGGAGCTCCTATAATTCACCCCTCCACTTT. The encoded protein is CASSQEPRSSYNSPLHF.

This clone was seen just once. V gene TRBV6-1 combines with J gene TRBJ2-7, with 7 bases that match TRBD2. The CDR3 runs 12 residues. The V gene end was trimmed by 4 bases and the J gene end by 5 bases; junction bases not matched to a gene: 2. Germline-derived CDR1 and CDR2 are MNHNS and SASEGT. CDR3 in amino acids: CASSGGGDEQYF. The CDR3 coding sequence is TGTGCCAGCAGTGGTGGGGGGGACGAGCAGTACTTC.

This rearrangement joins TRBV6-6 to TRBJ1-6; D is unresolved. The CDR3 has 14 amino acids. Germline V gene data show CDR1 as MNHNY and CDR2 as SVGAGI (reference sequence). Trimming took 2 bases from V and 7 from J, leaving 9 bases between them. For the CDR3, the DNA is TGTGCCAGCAGTTACGTTCAAAGCAATTCACCCCTCCACTTT. Translating gives CASSYVQSNSPLHF.

The J gene is TRBJ2-1, the V gene TRBV10-3, with unresolved D. Germline V gene lookup returns CDR1 ENHRY and CDR2 SYGVKD. Trimming removed 2 bases at V and 7 bases at J, with 6 bases between. The CDR3 consists of 12 residues. The DNA for the CDR3 is TGTGCCATCAGTGAGATGCGGAATGAGCAGTTCTTC. It translates to CAISEMRNEQFF.

This chain links TRBV6-5 with TRBJ2-2; TRBD2 agrees at 11 bases. The junction had 3 bases not matched to a gene; V was cut back by 4 bases and J by 2 bases. CDR1 is MNHEY, CDR2 SVGAGI, per germline. The CDR3 spans 16 residues. This CDR3 reads CASSWGLAENTGELFF. CDR3 sequence (DNA): TGTGCCAGCAGTTGGGGACTAGCGGAAAACACCGGGGAGCTGTTTTTT.

V usage is TRBV9 and J usage is TRBJ2-4; 10 nucleotides line up with TRBD2. The CDR3 loop spans 16 amino acids. The germline gives CDR1 SGDLS, CDR2 YYNGEE. The ends lost 4 bases at V and 2 bases at J; junction bases unmatched: 6. CDR3 nucleotides: TGTGCCAGCAGCAACGCAGCGGGGGGGTCCAAAAACATTCAGTACTTC. It translates to CASSNAAGGSKNIQYF.

This chain connects TRBV2 to TRBJ2-7; 7 nucleotides align to TRBD2. CDR3 length: 12 residues. The V and J ends lost 8 bases and 6 bases, in that order; junction bases with no gene match: 7. Germline loops: CDR1 SNHLY, CDR2 FYNNEI. This CDR3 reads CASGLVRLEQYF. DNA for the CDR3: TGTGCCAGCGGACTAGTGCGGCTCGAGCAGTACTTC.

CDR3 protein: CASSSTGGVQFF. As DNA, the CDR3 is TGTGCCAGCAGCTCGACCGGGGGGGTGCAGTTCTTC. The chain is built from TRBV5-6 and TRBJ2-1; TRBD2 agrees at 8 bases. Unmatched junction bases numbered 5, after V lost 3 bases and J lost 12 bases. The V gene's germline CDR1 is SGHDT and CDR2 YYEEEE. This CDR3 has 12 amino acids.

For the CDR3, the DNA is TGCACCAGCAGCCCCTTTAGCCTAACTAGCGGCTACGAGCAGTACTTC. This codes for CTSSPFSLTSGYEQYF. The chain carries TRBV1 and TRBJ2-7; TRBD2 is the table's D call and was not checked against the DNA. TRBV1 is described as a pseudogene. The CDR3 has 16 amino acids.

This rearrangement joins TRBV18 to TRBJ2-3; D call uncertain. The V gene's germline CDR1 is KGHSH and CDR2 LQKENI. The CDR3 has 17 amino acids. V gave up 2 bases and J gave up 0 bases, with 15 bases separating them. The CDR3 loop reads CASSPLPRSSSTDTQYF. Written as DNA, the CDR3 is TGTGCCAGCTCACCATTGCCGCGGAGTTCAAGCACAGATACGCAGTATTTT.

The V gene is TRBV7-9, the J gene TRBJ1-2, with a tentative D call TRBD1 (6 bases). The V and J ends lost 5 bases and 6 bases respectively, with 16 bases between them. CDR3 length: 14 residues. Germline V gene sequence: CDR1 SEHNR, CDR2 FQNEAQ (reference sequence). CDR3: CASSKDSARNGYTF. The CDR3 bases are TGTGCCAGCAGCAAGGACAGCGCTAGGAATGGCTACACCTTC.

This chain links TRBV5-1 with TRBJ1-4; possibly TRBD1 for D (5 bases). CDR3 length equals 16 residues. The germline V gene encodes CDR1 SGHRS and CDR2 YFSETQ. V was shortened by 3 bases and J by 3 bases, with 15 bases between the two germline ends. CDR3 in DNA: TGCGCCAGCAGCTGGACCGGGGGGAGCTCTAATGAAAAACTGTTTTTT. It is translated as CASSWTGGSSNEKLFF.

The V gene is TRBV19, the J gene TRBJ2-1; maybe TRBD1 (7 bases). Deletions cut 5 bases from V and 5 bases from J, with 13 bases between. The length of the CDR3 is 14 residues. Germline V gives CDR1 LNHDA, CDR2 SQIVND (reference sequence). DNA for the CDR3: TGTGCCAGTAGTCAGGGGGGTGTGGACAATGAGCAGTTCTTC. Amino acid sequence: CASSQGGVDNEQFF. Looking up the rest from reference TRBV19 and TRBJ2-1 gives the full variable domain: DGGITQSPKYLFRKEGQNVTLSCEQNLNHDAMYWYRQDPGQGLRLIYYSQIVNDFQKGDIAEGYSVSREKKESFPLTVTSAQKNPTAFYLCASSQGGVDNEQFFGPGTRLTVL.

With regard to this clone: The sample has other DNA sequences that encode this CDR3 too. The chain links TRBV19 to TRBJ2-3; 8 bases align to TRBD2. The trim removed 3 bases at V and 0 bases at J, leaving 5 bases unmatched. The CDR3 spans 16 residues. CDR1 is LNHDA, CDR2 SQIVND, per germline (reference sequence). The CDR3 DNA follows: TGTGCCAGTAGTATTGACACTAGCGGTAGCACAGATACGCAGTATTTT. It codes for CASSIDTSGSTDTQYF.

The V gene is TRBV5-1, the J gene TRBJ1-2; TRBD1 aligns across 7 bases. Germline loops: CDR1 SGHRS, CDR2 YFSETQ. CDR3 length: 13 residues. V trimming: 4 bases; J trimming: 4 bases; junction bases outside the gene matches: 4. The CDR3 spells CASSPGQSYGYTF. In DNA form, the CDR3 reads TGCGCCAGCAGCCCGGGACAGAGCTATGGCTACACCTTC.

The genes are TRBV13 and TRBJ2-4; 8 bases align to TRBD1. With V trimmed by 4 bases and J by 5 bases, 10 bases remained unmatched. The CDR3 has 16 residues. From germline, CDR1 is PRHDT and CDR2 FYEKMQ (reference sequence). CDR3 residues: CASSSYTDRAENIQYF. CDR3 sequence (DNA): TGTGCCAGCAGCTCATACACGGACAGGGCAGAAAACATTCAGTACTTC.

The rearrangement links TRBV19 to TRBJ1-1; TRBD1 is a possible D gene (5 bases). This CDR3 has 16 residues. The V and J ends lost 1 base and 5 bases respectively, with 17 bases between them. Germline lookup yields CDR1 LNHDA and CDR2 SQIVND (reference sequence). The DNA for the CDR3 is TGTGCCAGTAGTATAGGCGCCAGGGTAAGTTGGACTGAAGCTTTCTTT. This translates into CASSIGARVSWTEAFF.

The gene calls are TRBV5-6 and TRBJ2-7; D is possibly TRBD1 (5 bases). This CDR3 contains 15 residues. Germline V gene sequence: CDR1 SGHDT, CDR2 YYEEEE. V was trimmed by 0 bases and J by 2 bases, leaving 12 bases between them. The CDR3 coding sequence is TGTGCCAGCAGCTTGGAACAGGTGAATACCTACGAGCAGTACTTC. This translates into CASSLEQVNTYEQYF.

The chain couples TRBV4-3 to TRBJ2-3, with D unresolved. Germline CDR1 is LGHNA and CDR2 is YSLEER. Trimming cost V 2 bases and J 1 base, with 4 bases left between them. The CDR3 consists of 13 residues. Here the CDR3 reads CASSQRGTDTQYF. The CDR3 nucleotides read TGCGCCAGCAGCCAAAGGGGCACAGATACGCAGTATTTT.

This chain uses TRBV25-1 with TRBJ2-7; 9 nucleotides agree with TRBD1. Germline CDR1 MGHDK, CDR2 SYGVNS. The V segment lost 9 bases and the J segment 3 bases; nucleotides outside the gene matches: 6. The length of the CDR3 is 13 residues. The CDR3 is CARIRDRDYEQYF. For the CDR3, the DNA is TGTGCCAGGATCCGGGACAGGGACTACGAGCAGTACTTC.

This clone was recorded once. Distinct nucleotide sequences in the sample also encode this CDR3. The chain has TRBV5-1 and TRBJ2-3; the match to TRBD2 covers 7 bases. Per germline, CDR1 SGHRS and CDR2 YFSETQ. The CDR3 consists of 13 residues. After removal of 3 bases from V and 6 bases from J, the junction contained 4 bases not matched to a gene. The CDR3 protein is CASSWGTTDTQYF. CDR3 sequence (DNA): TGCGCCAGCAGCTGGGGGACTACTGATACGCAGTATTTT.

The chain carries TRBV6-1 and TRBJ2-5; D gene ambiguous. V lost 7 bases, J lost 5 bases, and 17 bases lay in between. CDR3 size: 14 residues. CDR1 is MNHNS and CDR2 is SASEGT in the germline V gene. The CDR3 loop is CASIRYLGLETQYF. In DNA, the CDR3 is TGTGCCAGCATTAGATACCTTGGCCTGGAGACCCAGTACTTC.

J is TRBJ2-7 and V is TRBV6-7; TRBD2 matches at 11 bases. TRBV6-7 is known as an ORF, though its function is uncertain. The CDR3 is 16 residues long. Trimming took 5 bases from V and 1 from J; bases not matched to a gene: 7. The CDR3 sequence is CASSQLLAGASYEQYF. The CDR3, as DNA: TGTGCCAGCAGTCAATTACTAGCGGGAGCGTCCTACGAGCAGTACTTC.

The rearrangement uses TRBV30 and TRBJ2-3; a possible D gene is TRBD1 (5 bases). There are 19 residues in the CDR3. The ends were cut back, 5 bases at V and 3 bases at J, with 30 bases in the middle. Germline V gene sequence: CDR1 GTSNPN, CDR2 SVGIG (reference sequence). CDR3 bases: TGTGCCTGGGGACGATCAAAGGGGCAAGGGTGGCAGTGGACAGATACGCAGTATTTT. Translation gives CAWGRSKGQGWQWTDTQYF. The complete variable domain, with remaining parts taken from reference TRBV30 and TRBJ2-3, reads SQTIHQWPATLVQPVGSPLSLECTVEGTSNPNLYWYRQAAGRGLQLLFYSVGIGQISSEVPQNLSASRPQDRQFILSSKKLLLSDSGFYLCAWGRSKGQGWQWTDTQYFGPGTRLTVL.

This chain uses TRBV5-1 with TRBJ2-3; TRBD1 agrees at 10 bases. This CDR3 is built from 20 residues. Trimming took 4 bases from V and 6 from J; bases not matched to a gene: 23. Germline values: CDR1 SGHRS, CDR2 YFSETQ. CDR3 region: CASSQSSRDRGVLSRDTQYF. The CDR3 DNA follows: TGCGCCAGCAGCCAATCGTCCCGGGACAGGGGAGTATTAAGCAGGGATACGCAGTATTTT. The whole variable domain, remainder taken from reference TRBV5-1 and TRBJ2-3, is KAGVTQTPRYLIKTRGQQVTLSCSPISGHRSVSWYQQTPGQGLQFLFEYFSETQRNKGNFPGRFSGRQFSNSRSEMNVSTLELGDSALYLCASSQSSRDRGVLSRDTQYFGPGTRLTVL.

The CDR3: CASSARDRTPTF. The CDR3 bases are TGTGCCAGCAGCGCCCGGGACAGGACTCCTACCTTC. The V and J genes are TRBV9 and TRBJ1-2, with 8 positions matching TRBD1. The CDR3 covers 12 residues. Trimming at V came to 3 bases and at J to 14 bases, leaving 9 bases not matched to a gene. The germline CDR1 and CDR2 sequences are SGDLS and YYNGEE. The full variable domain, rest sourced from reference TRBV9 and TRBJ1-2, is DSGVTQTPKHLITATGQRVTLRCSPRSGDLSVYWYQQSLDQGLQFLIQYYNGEERAKGNILERFSAQQFPDLHSELNLSSLELGDSALYFCASSARDRTPTFGSGTRLTVV.